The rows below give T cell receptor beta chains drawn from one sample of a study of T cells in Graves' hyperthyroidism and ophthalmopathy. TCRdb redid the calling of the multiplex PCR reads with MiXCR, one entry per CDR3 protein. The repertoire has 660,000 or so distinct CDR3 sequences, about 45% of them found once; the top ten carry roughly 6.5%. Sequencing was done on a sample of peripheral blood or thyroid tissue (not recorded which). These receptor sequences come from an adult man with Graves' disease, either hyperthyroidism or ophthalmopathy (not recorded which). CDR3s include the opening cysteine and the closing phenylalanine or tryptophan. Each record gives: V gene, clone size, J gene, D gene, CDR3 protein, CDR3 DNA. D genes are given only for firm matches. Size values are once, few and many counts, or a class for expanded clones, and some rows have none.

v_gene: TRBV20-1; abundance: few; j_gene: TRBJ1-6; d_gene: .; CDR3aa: CSARTLTVTYNSPLHF; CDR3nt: TGCAGTGCTAGAACTCTCACAGTCACCTATAATTCACCCCTCCACTTT
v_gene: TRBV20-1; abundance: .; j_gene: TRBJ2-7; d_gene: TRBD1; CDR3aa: CSASTPGQGKDEQYF; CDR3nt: TGCAGTGCTAGTACCCCGGGACAGGGTAAGGACGAGCAGTACTTC
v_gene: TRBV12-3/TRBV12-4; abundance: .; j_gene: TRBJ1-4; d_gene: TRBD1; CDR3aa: CASSFHPGTGSLDTNEKLFF; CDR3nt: TGTGCCAGCAGTTTCCACCCCGGGACAGGGTCGCTAGACACGAATGAAAAACTGTTTTTT
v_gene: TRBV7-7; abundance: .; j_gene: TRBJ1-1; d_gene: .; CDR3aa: CASSYRVQGFNTEAFF; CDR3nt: TGTGCTAGCAGCTATCGGGTACAGGGTTTTAACACTGAAGCTTTCTTT
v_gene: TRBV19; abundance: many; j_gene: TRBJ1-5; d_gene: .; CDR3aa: CASNVQGNQPQHF; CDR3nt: TGTGCCAGTAACGTTCAGGGAAATCAGCCCCAGCATTTT
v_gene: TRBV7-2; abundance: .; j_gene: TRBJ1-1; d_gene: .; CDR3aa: CASSLDKGFTEAFF; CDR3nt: TGTGCCAGCAGCTTAGATAAAGGGTTCACTGAAGCTTTCTTT
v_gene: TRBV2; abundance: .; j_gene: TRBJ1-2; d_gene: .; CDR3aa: CACLGPYGYTF; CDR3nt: TGTGCCTGCCTGGGGCCCTATGGCTACACCTTC
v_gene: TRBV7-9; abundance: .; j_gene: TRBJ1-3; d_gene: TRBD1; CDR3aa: CASSLGQGADTIYF; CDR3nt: TGTGCCAGCAGCTTAGGGCAGGGGGCTGACACCATATATTTT
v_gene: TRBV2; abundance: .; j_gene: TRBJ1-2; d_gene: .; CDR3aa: CASSDPNQGIYDYTF; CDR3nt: TGTGCCAGCAGTGATCCGAATCAGGGGATCTATGACTACACCTTC
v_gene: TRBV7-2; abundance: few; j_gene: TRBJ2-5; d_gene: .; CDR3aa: CASSLIRGLGETQYF; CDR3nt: TGTGCCAGCAGCTTAATTAGGGGATTGGGAGAGACCCAGTACTTC
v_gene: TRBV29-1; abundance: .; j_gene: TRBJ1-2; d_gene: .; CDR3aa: CSPQGRGYTF; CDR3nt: TGCAGCCCCCAGGGCCGCGGCTACACCTTC
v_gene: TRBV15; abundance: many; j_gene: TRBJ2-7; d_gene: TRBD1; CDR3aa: CATSRGVGTGLYEQYF; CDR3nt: TGTGCCACCAGCAGGGGCGTCGGGACAGGACTCTACGAGCAGTACTTC
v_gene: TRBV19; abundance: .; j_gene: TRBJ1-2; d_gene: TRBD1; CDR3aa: CASRTPGQVYGYTF; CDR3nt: TGTGCCAGTAGAACTCCGGGACAGGTTTATGGCTACACCTTC
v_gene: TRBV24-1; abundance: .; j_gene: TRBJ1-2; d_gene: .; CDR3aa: CATSDIQGYTTF; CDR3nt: TGTGCCACCAGTGATATACAGGGCTACACCACCTTC
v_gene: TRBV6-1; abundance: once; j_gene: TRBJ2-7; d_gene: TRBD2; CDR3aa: CASSLGLGSSYEQYF; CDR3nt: TGTGCCAGCAGCTTGGGACTAGGCTCCTCCTACGAGCAGTACTTC
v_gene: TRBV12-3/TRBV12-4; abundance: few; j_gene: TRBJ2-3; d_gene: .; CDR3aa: CASSFPTDTQYF; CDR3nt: TGTGCCAGCAGTTTCCCCACAGATACGCAGTATTTT
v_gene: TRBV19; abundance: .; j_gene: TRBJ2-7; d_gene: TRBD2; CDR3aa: CASSLGRGGYEQYF; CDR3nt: TGTGCCAGCAGTTTAGGACGGGGGGGCTACGAGCAGTACTTC
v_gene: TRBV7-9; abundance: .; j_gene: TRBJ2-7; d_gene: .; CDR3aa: CASSLIMGSGPYEQYF; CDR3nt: TGTGCCAGCAGCTTAATTATGGGTTCAGGGCCCTACGAGCAGTACTTC
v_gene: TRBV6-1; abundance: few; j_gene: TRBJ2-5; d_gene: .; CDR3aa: CASRPETQYF; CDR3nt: TGTGCCAGCCGGCCGGAGACCCAGTACTTC
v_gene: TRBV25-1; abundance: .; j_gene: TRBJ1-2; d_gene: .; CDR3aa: CASVGAGDYGYTF; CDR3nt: TGTGCCAGCGTTGGGGCCGGGGACTATGGCTACACCTTC
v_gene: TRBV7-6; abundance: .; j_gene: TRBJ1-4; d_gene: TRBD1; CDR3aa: CASSLSQGQNEELFF; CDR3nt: TGTGCCAGCAGCTTATCACAGGGACAGAATGAAGAACTGTTTTTT
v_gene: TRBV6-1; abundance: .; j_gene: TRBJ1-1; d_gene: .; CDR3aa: CASREALVIFF; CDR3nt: TGTGCCAGCAGGGAGGCCCTGGTTATTTTCTTT
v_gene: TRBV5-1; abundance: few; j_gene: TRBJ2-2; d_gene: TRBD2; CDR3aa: CASSWTGLAGITGELFF; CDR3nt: TGCGCCAGCAGCTGGACTGGACTAGCGGGGATCACCGGGGAGCTGTTTTTT
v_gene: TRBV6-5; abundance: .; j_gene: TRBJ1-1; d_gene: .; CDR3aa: CASSYKGPDTEAFF; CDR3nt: TGTGCCAGCAGTTATAAGGGCCCGGACACTGAAGCTTTCTTT
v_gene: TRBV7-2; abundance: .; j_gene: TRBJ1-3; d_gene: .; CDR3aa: CSTAFSGNTIYF; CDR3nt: TGTTCGACCGCGTTCTCTGGAAACACCATATATTTT
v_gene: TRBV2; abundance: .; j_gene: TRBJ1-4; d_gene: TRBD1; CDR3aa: CASSPGQAGRGKLFF; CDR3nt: TGTGCCAGCAGTCCCGGACAGGCGGGACGGGGAAAACTGTTTTTT
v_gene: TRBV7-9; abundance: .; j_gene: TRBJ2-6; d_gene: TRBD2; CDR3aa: CASSLEGRGGDYGANVLTF; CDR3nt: TGTGCCAGCAGCTTGGAGGGTCGAGGAGGGGACTATGGGGCCAACGTCCTGACTTTC
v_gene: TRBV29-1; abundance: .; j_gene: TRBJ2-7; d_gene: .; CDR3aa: CSVSDSSRSYEQYF; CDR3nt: TGCAGCGTCAGCGACAGCTCGCGATCCTACGAGCAGTACTTC
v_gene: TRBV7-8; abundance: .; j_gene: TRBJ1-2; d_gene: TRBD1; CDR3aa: CASSLGRDRVSRYTF; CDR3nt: TGTGCCAGCAGCTTGGGACGGGACAGGGTTTCCCGCTACACCTTC
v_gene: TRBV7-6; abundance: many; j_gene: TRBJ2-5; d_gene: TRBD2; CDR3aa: CASSPIGLAGGETQYF; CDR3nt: TGTGCCAGCAGCCCAATAGGACTAGCGGGTGGCGAGACCCAGTACTTC
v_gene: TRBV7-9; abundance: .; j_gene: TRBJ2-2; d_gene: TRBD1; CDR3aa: CASSVQGAGTGELFF; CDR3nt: TGTGCCAGCAGCGTACAGGGGGCGGGCACCGGGGAGCTGTTTTTT
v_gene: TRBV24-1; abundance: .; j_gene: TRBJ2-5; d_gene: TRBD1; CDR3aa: CATSDPPGTGFKETQYF; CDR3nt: TGTGCCACCAGTGATCCACCCGGGACAGGGTTTAAGGAGACCCAGTACTTC
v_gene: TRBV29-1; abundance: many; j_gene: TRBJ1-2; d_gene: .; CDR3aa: CSAEGVVGYTF; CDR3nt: TGCAGCGCTGAGGGGGTGGTTGGCTACACCTTC